Following are 14 T cell receptor beta chains from one sample sequenced in a study of vaccination and CD4 T cells after COVID-19. The antigens these receptors bind are not known. Treatment: roughly nine-day PBMC culture with coronavirus spike peptide pools or control peptides (ViraFEST assay). With the Oncomine TCR Beta short-read assay, DNA from cultured CD4+ T cells was sequenced. TCRdb passed the PCR reads through MiXCR, listing each CDR3 protein once. The table has fewer than 16,000 distinct CDR3 sequences, 45% to 60% seen once; the top ten hold 13%. The specimen was CD4+ T cells from blood, cultured in vitro. The origin of the receptors is a human donor who had recovered from COVID-19.

The chain uses TRBV6-2 or TRBV6-3 and TRBJ1-4; D possibly corresponds to TRBD1 (5 bases). Germline V lookup: CDR1 MNHEY, CDR2 SVGEGT. The CDR3 contains 13 residues. V gave up 6 bases and J gave up 8 bases, with 13 bases separating them. CDR3 in amino acids: CASRPGTNEKLFF. CDR3 in DNA: TGTGCCAGCAGACCCGGGACCAACGAAAAACTGTTTTTT.

This clonotype rates as medium-sized. The chain links TRBV27 to TRBJ1-2; D unclear. CDR1 MNHEY and CDR2 SMNVEV come from the germline V gene (reference sequence). With 2 bases removed from V and 7 bases from J, the gap between germline ends came to 11 bases. The CDR3 covers 13 residues. The CDR3 protein is CASSLPPHTGYTF. The CDR3 DNA reads TGTGCCAGCAGTTTACCCCCTCACACTGGCTACACCTTC.

The chain employs TRBV27 and TRBJ1-1; no clear D. The ends were cut back, 0 bases at V and 3 bases at J, with 14 bases in the middle. From germline, CDR1 is MNHEY and CDR2 SMNVEV (reference sequence). The CDR3 is made up of 16 amino acids. The DNA for the CDR3 is TGTGCCAGCAGTTTATCGGCTCCCGACGGCTACACTGAAGCTTTCTTT. Amino acids: CASSLSAPDGYTEAFF.

The V gene is TRBV24-1, the J gene TRBJ2-1; 12 nucleotides agree with TRBD1. The V and J ends lost 7 bases and 10 bases, in that order; junction bases with no gene match: 7. Germline V gene sequence: CDR1 KGHDR, CDR2 SFDVKD. This CDR3 is 14 amino acids long. The CDR3 region is CATRGTGGGAEQFF. The CDR3 DNA sequence: TGTGCCACCAGGGGGACAGGGGGCGGCGCGGAGCAGTTCTTC.

The chain uses TRBV27 and TRBJ2-5; weak D call: TRBD1 (6 bases). The CDR3 has 15 residues. Germline V gene data show CDR1 as MNHEY and CDR2 as SMNVEV (reference sequence). V lost 6 bases and J lost 1, with 15 bases in between. CDR3 residues: CASSPLGGTQETQYF. The CDR3 DNA is TGTGCCAGCAGCCCCCTAGGGGGAACCCAAGAGACCCAGTACTTC.

This clonotype has just a few counts. The CDR3 loop reads CASSLAVLAQPADTQYF. CDR3 bases: TGTGCCAGCAGCTTAGCGGTGCTAGCCCAACCGGCGGATACGCAGTATTTT. The chain combines TRBV7-8 with TRBJ2-3, with a weak D call TRBD2 (5 bases). The CDR3 sequence is 17 residues long. Germline lookup yields CDR1 SGHVS and CDR2 FQNEAQ. V lost 0 bases to trimming and J lost 6 bases, with 19 bases between them. The full variable domain, completed using reference TRBV7-8 and TRBJ2-3, is GAGVSQSPRYKVAKRGQDVALRCDPISGHVSLFWYQQALGQGPEFLTYFQNEAQLDKSGLPSDRFFAERPEGSVSTLKIQRTQQEDSAVYLCASSLAVLAQPADTQYFGPGTRLTVL.

This clonotype has more than one count but fewer than ten. The chain employs TRBV20-1 and TRBJ1-5; no clear D gene. Germline CDR1 reads DFQATT; CDR2 reads SNEGSKA (reference sequence). Trimming pared 2 bases from V and 8 bases from J, leaving 10 bases between. CDR3 length equals 12 residues. The CDR3 here is CSARRELKPQHF. CDR3 nucleotide sequence: TGCAGTGCTAGAAGGGAGCTCAAGCCCCAGCATTTT.

This clonotype showed up just a few times. The chain employs TRBV11-3 and TRBJ2-3; D might be TRBD1 or TRBD2, each matching 6 bases. Trimming removed 4 bases at V and 6 bases at J, with 14 bases between. CDR3 length equals 14 residues. CDR1 is SGHNT and CDR2 is YENEEA in the germline V gene. CDR3 protein: CASSWGQGRDTQYF. DNA for the CDR3: TGTGCCAGCAGCTGGGGGCAGGGGAGGGATACGCAGTATTTT.

This clonotype occurred a few times. The gene calls are TRBV2 and TRBJ1-1; no reliable D call. Trimming left V 7 bases short and J 0 bases short, with 3 bases between. The length of the CDR3 is 11 residues. The germline CDR1 and CDR2 sequences are SNHLY and FYNNEI. The CDR3 coding sequence is TGTGCCAGCAAAGTGAACACTGAAGCTTTCTTT. This gives the protein CASKVNTEAFF.

The chain uses TRBV19 and TRBJ1-5, with 8 bases that match TRBD1. Trimming cost V 2 bases and J 6 bases; bases outside gene matches: 9. The CDR3 is 16 residues long. Germline CDR1 is LNHDA and CDR2 is SQIVND (reference sequence). The CDR3 spells CASSIIGQGDAQPQHF. The CDR3 nucleotides are TGTGCCAGTAGTATAATAGGACAGGGAGATGCTCAGCCCCAGCATTTT.

This sequence joins TRBV4-1 and TRBJ1-2, with D unclear. Trimming stripped 2 bases from V and 0 bases from J, with 4 bases between. The CDR3 sequence is 13 residues long. In germline, CDR1 is MGHRA, CDR2 YSYEKL. The CDR3, as DNA: TGCGCCAGCAGCCAAACGACTAACTATGGCTACACCTTC. Residues: CASSQTTNYGYTF.

This sequence joins TRBV10-3 and TRBJ2-7; D ambiguous. Trimming removed 0 bases from V and 0 bases from J, with 12 bases in between. Germline assignment: CDR1 ENHRY and CDR2 SYGVKD. The CDR3 extends over 16 amino acids. The CDR3 DNA sequence: TGTGCCATCAGTGAGTCTCGCAGCATTAACTCCTACGAGCAGTACTTC. It yields the protein CAISESRSINSYEQYF.

The rearrangement uses TRBV7-2 and TRBJ2-3; TRBD2 matches 9 bases. Germline CDR1 SGHTA, CDR2 FQGNSA. The CDR3 covers 16 residues. V lost 7 bases and J lost 3; bases outside the gene matches: 11. CDR3: CASNATGAGGTDTQYF. DNA of the CDR3: TGTGCCAGCAACGCAACCGGGGCGGGAGGGACAGATACGCAGTATTTT.

The table lists this clonotype with a count of one. The chain is built from TRBV5-1 and TRBJ2-7; no reliable D call. CDR1 and CDR2 (germline): SGHRS, YFSETQ. The CDR3 loop spans 11 amino acids. Trimming took off 3 bases at V and 5 bases at J, with 6 bases between the two ends. The CDR3 sequence is CASSSDNEQYF. In DNA, the CDR3 is TGCGCCAGCAGCTCCGACAACGAGCAGTACTTC.